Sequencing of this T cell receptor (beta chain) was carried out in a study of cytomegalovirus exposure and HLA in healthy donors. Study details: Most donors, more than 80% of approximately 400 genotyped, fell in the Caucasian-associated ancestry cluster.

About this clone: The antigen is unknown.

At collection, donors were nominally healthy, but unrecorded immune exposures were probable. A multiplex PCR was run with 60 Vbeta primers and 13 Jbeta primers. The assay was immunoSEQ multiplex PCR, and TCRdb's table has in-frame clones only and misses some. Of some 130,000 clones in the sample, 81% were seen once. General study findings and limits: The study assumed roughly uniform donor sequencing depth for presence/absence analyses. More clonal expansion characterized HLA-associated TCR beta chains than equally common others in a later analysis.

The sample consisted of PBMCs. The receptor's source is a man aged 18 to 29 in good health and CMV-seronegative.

The CDR3 reads CASSEPGGMSNQPQHF. CDR3 bases: TGTGCCAGCAGTGAACCGGGGGGTATGAGCAATCAGCCCCAGCATTTT. The chain joins TRBV2 to TRBJ1-5; D possibly corresponds to TRBD1 (5 bases). The CDR3 consists of 16 residues. In germline, CDR1 is SNHLY, CDR2 FYNNEI. V was cut by 2 bases and J by 1 base, with 12 bases left in between. The variable domain in full, with the rest retrieved from reference TRBV2 and TRBJ1-5, is EPEVTQTPSHQVTQMGQEVILRCVPISNHLYFYWYRQILGQKVEFLVSFYNNEISEKSEIFDDQFSVERPDGSNFTLKIRSTKLEDSAMYFCASSEPGGMSNQPQHFGDGTRLSIL.